This TCR beta chain was documented in a study of Ad26.COV2.S vaccination and SARS-CoV-2 variants. The method was immunoSEQ multiplex PCR; TCRdb's version includes in-frame clones alone and lacks a portion of them. The table lists 400,000 or so clones, approximately 90% of them singletons. Note on this clone: Its antigen is unknown.

Documented treatment: 15 to 20 received Ad26.COV2.S at low or high dose, single or two shots; five or six received placebo; per-sample allocation not given. Sampling occurred on day 63 after the first vaccine or placebo injection. The CDR3 spans 16 residues. Deletions cut 0 bases from V and 0 bases from J, with 11 bases between. Germline V gives CDR1 LNHNV, CDR2 YYDKDF (reference sequence). Study-wide points: TCR breadth and depth estimates may have understated total T cell responses. People given the vaccine had a wider spike-specific TCR breadth than placebo recipients did.

The input for sequencing was peripheral blood, taken in a trial of Ad26.COV2.S vaccine versus placebo. This receptor was taken from a person aged 18-60 years who received the Ad26.COV2.S COVID-19 vaccine or a placebo. V and J are TRBV15 and TRBJ1-2; no reliable D call. The CDR3 DNA follows: TGTGCCACCAGCAGAGACCCCCCGGGGACTAACTATGGCTACACCTTC. Translation: CATSRDPPGTNYGYTF.